The subject of this entry is one T cell receptor (beta chain). The CDR3 is made up of 15 amino acids. Per the germline V gene, CDR1 is SGHNT and CDR2 is YYREEE (reference sequence). Trimming took 5 bases from V and 4 from J; bases not matched to a gene: 11. This sample was included in a study of CD4 T cells in relation to SARS-CoV-2 and coronaviruses. Overall study context: The restricting HLA molecule for shared crossreactive spike epitopes was mapped.

The data were produced by immunoSEQ multiplex PCR, yet TCRdb's version contains in-frame clones alone and is incomplete. The sample carries 50,000 to 70,000 clones, 80% to 90% recorded once. The unexposed donors gave CD4+ T cells in about 2011-2018, prior to COVID-19. The TCR originated in a human donor in good health. This chain joins TRBV5-4 and TRBJ2-5; 7 nucleotides agree with TRBD1. The sequenced material came from memory CD4+ T cells from PBMCs. Here the CDR3 DNA reads TGTGCCAGCAGTTTGAAAGGGGGCGGTCGAGAGACCCAGTACTTC. Amino acids: CASSLKGGGRETQYF.